What follows are 22 T cell receptor beta chains derived from one specimen sequenced in a study of CD8 T cells in Susac syndrome. The RNA, roughly 0.45 to 1 ug, was put through reverse transcription using random hexamers. TCRdb used MiXCR to reprocess the immunoSEQ multiplex PCR reads, holding one entry per CDR3 protein. Among about 300,000 distinct CDR3 sequences listed, about 90% were seen once. The sequencing sample was made of CD4+ T cells from PBMCs. All receptors come from a human donor with multiple sclerosis.

The gene calls are TRBV19 and TRBJ2-1; no clear D. Germline V gives CDR1 LNHDA, CDR2 SQIVND (reference sequence). Trimming took 1 base from V and 0 from J, leaving 19 bases between them. CDR3 size: 19 residues. The CDR3: CASSIGLFVATSSYNEQFF. The CDR3 DNA follows: TGTGCCAGTAGTATAGGCCTCTTTGTGGCGACCAGCTCCTACAATGAGCAGTTCTTC.

CDR3 loop: CAWKDARGSPLHF. The CDR3 bases are TGTGCCTGGAAGGACGCTCGGGGCTCACCCCTCCACTTT. The V and J genes are TRBV30 and TRBJ1-6; a weak D match, TRBD1 (5 bases). V lost 4 bases, J lost 10 bases, and 14 bases lay in between. CDR3 length: 13 residues. CDR1 GTSNPN and CDR2 SVGIG come from the germline V gene (reference sequence).

The chain joins TRBV19 to TRBJ2-5; 14 nucleotides align to TRBD2. The V segment lost 3 bases and the J segment 5 bases; nucleotides outside the gene matches: 11. Per germline, CDR1 LNHDA and CDR2 SQIVND (reference sequence). The CDR3 consists of 18 residues. This chain's CDR3 is CASSMSTSGRAGRETQYF. The CDR3 bases are TGTGCCAGTAGTATGTCGACTAGCGGGAGGGCCGGTAGGGAGACCCAGTACTTC.

This chain uses TRBV20-1 with TRBJ2-5, with TRBD2 as a possible D gene (5 bases). Deletions cut 5 bases from V and 7 bases from J, with 14 bases between. The CDR3 runs to 12 residues. Germline CDR1 DFQATT, CDR2 SNEGSKA (reference sequence). The CDR3: CSAVGNGGTQYF. DNA of the CDR3: TGCAGTGCTGTCGGGAACGGTGGGACCCAGTACTTC.

The chain is built from TRBV6-1 and TRBJ1-1; D gene uncertain. Germline assignment: CDR1 MNHNS and CDR2 SASEGT. This CDR3 contains 13 residues. V was shortened by 3 bases and J by 8 bases, with 13 bases between the two germline ends. In DNA form, the CDR3 reads TGTGCCAGCAGTGATAGGGATAGGAGAGAAGCTTTCTTT. Its protein is CASSDRDRREAFF.

The chain carries TRBV11-3 and TRBJ1-2, with D possibly matching TRBD1 (5 bases). V lost 5 bases, J lost 8 bases, and 18 bases lay in between. Germline V gene data show CDR1 as SGHNT and CDR2 as YENEEA. The CDR3 sequence is 14 residues long. The DNA for the CDR3 is TGTGCCAGCAGCCCCCGGACAATCCCGAAGGGCTACACCTTC. Its protein is CASSPRTIPKGYTF.

This chain connects TRBV7-2 to TRBJ2-7; D may be TRBD1 (5 bases). V was shortened by 1 base and J by 3 bases, with 10 bases between the two germline ends. There are 14 residues in the CDR3. Germline CDR1 and CDR2: SGHTA and FQGNSA. The CDR3 sequence: CASSLEKGNYEQYF. CDR3 in DNA: TGTGCCAGCAGCTTAGAAAAGGGGAACTACGAGCAGTACTTC.

The chain uses TRBV30 and TRBJ1-5, with D possibly TRBD1 on 6 matching bases. From germline, CDR1 is GTSNPN and CDR2 SVGIG (reference sequence). Trimming stripped 7 bases from V and 3 bases from J, with 10 bases between. This CDR3 contains 12 residues. The CDR3: CALGQPNQPQHF. The CDR3 nucleotides read TGTGCCTTAGGACAGCCCAATCAGCCCCAGCATTTT.

The CDR3 coding sequence is TGCAGCGTTGGCGTGGTAGCGGGATACAATGAGCAGTTCTTC. Encoded protein: CSVGVVAGYNEQFF. The V gene is TRBV29-1, the J gene TRBJ2-1; 8 bases line up with TRBD2. From germline, CDR1 is SQVTM and CDR2 ANQGSEA. CDR3 length: 14 residues. The trim removed 4 bases at V and 4 bases at J, leaving 6 bases unmatched.

The chain combines TRBV20-1 with TRBJ1-1; 7 bases fit TRBD1. CDR3 length: 14 amino acids. Germline CDR1 is DFQATT and CDR2 is SNEGSKA (reference sequence). Trimming removed 3 bases from V and 4 bases from J; junction bases left unmatched: 8. In DNA form, the CDR3 reads TGCAGTGCTAGGCCGACAGGGACCACCACTGAAGCTTTCTTT. It specifies CSARPTGTTTEAFF.

This clonotype was seen once. The V call is TRBV9, the J call TRBJ2-6; TRBD1 matches at 7 bases. The germline CDR1 and CDR2 sequences are SGDLS and YYNGEE. V shed 0 bases, J shed 0 bases, and the junction held 3 bases outside the gene matches. The CDR3 length is 17 residues. The CDR3 protein is CASSVGTGHSGANVLTF. In nucleotides, the CDR3 is TGTGCCAGCAGCGTAGGGACAGGCCACTCTGGGGCCAACGTCCTGACTTTC.

The chain combines TRBV3-1 with TRBJ1-2; unclear D gene. Germline V gene data show CDR1 as LGHDT and CDR2 as YNNKEL (reference sequence). Trimming took 2 bases from V and 8 from J, leaving 9 bases between them. This CDR3 region has 12 residues. The CDR3, as DNA: TGTGCCAGCAGCCAAAAGGAAAGGGGCTACACCTTC. This codes for CASSQKERGYTF.

This clonotype was recorded only once. The chain combines TRBV11-3 with TRBJ1-1; D unresolved. CDR1 and CDR2 from the germline V gene are SGHNT and YENEEA. Trimming removed 5 bases at V and 5 bases at J, with 15 bases between. The CDR3 is made up of 14 amino acids. CDR3 protein: CASSPRAGSTEAFF. The CDR3 DNA reads as TGTGCCAGCAGCCCTCGGGCGGGGAGTACTGAAGCTTTCTTT. Based on the CDR3 plus reference TRBV11-3 and TRBJ1-1, the full variable domain is EAGVVQSPRYKIIEKKQPVAFWCNPISGHNTLYWYLQNLGQGPELLIRYENEEAVDDSQLPKDRFSAERLKGVDSTLKIQPAELGDSAVYLCASSPRAGSTEAFFGQGTRLTVV.

The V and J genes are TRBV10-3 and TRBJ2-4; D is perhaps TRBD1 (6 bases). Trimming left V 6 bases short and J 15 bases short, with 21 bases between. This CDR3 has 13 amino acids. Germline V lookup: CDR1 ENHRY, CDR2 SYGVKD. The CDR3, as DNA: TGTGCCATCAGCGAAGGACCACAGGGCCGGCCGTACTTC. Protein sequence: CAISEGPQGRPYF.

The chain links TRBV7-3 to TRBJ2-2; D gene uncertain. Trimming shortened V by 1 base and J by 5 bases, and 11 bases separated the two germline ends. This CDR3 spans 15 amino acids. Germline CDR1 SGHTA, CDR2 FQGTGA. Here the CDR3 reads CASSLKGGHTGELFF. The CDR3 nucleotides are TGTGCCAGCAGCTTAAAAGGCGGTCATACCGGGGAGCTGTTTTTT.

This clonotype was seen a single time. The rearrangement uses TRBV7-9 and TRBJ2-3; 13 positions match TRBD2. CDR1 and CDR2 from the germline V gene are SEHNR and FQNEAQ (reference sequence). This CDR3 is 19 amino acids long. Trimming took 5 bases from V and 1 from J; bases not matched to a gene: 12. CDR3 sequence (DNA): TGTGCCAGCAGCGCCCCCGGACTAGCGGGAGTCGGCCGCACAGATACGCAGTATTTT. Translation: CASSAPGLAGVGRTDTQYF.

As regards this clonotype: An end of the junction does not agree with germline; a read error may underlie this. The chain recombines TRBV4-2 with TRBJ2-1; TRBD2 matches at 11 bases. The CDR3 consists of 15 residues. Germline CDR1 and CDR2: LGHNA and YNFKEQ. CDR3 amino acids: CASSQDRLAGGRRVF. The CDR3 DNA reads TGTGCCAGCAGCCAAGATCGGCTAGCGGGGGGTCGACGGGTCTTC.

The chain recombines TRBV9 with TRBJ1-2; D unclear. Germline assignment: CDR1 SGDLS and CDR2 YYNGEE. V lost 0 bases and J 3 bases, leaving 12 bases between the germline ends. This CDR3 spans 15 amino acids. The CDR3 DNA reads as TGTGCCAGCAGCGTAGCTCAGGCTGGATACTATGGCTACACCTTC. The encoded protein is CASSVAQAGYYGYTF. The entire variable domain, with the rest obtained from reference TRBV9 and TRBJ1-2, is as follows: DSGVTQTPKHLITATGQRVTLRCSPRSGDLSVYWYQQSLDQGLQFLIQYYNGEERAKGNILERFSAQQFPDLHSELNLSSLELGDSALYFCASSVAQAGYYGYTFGSGTRLTVV.

The chain employs TRBV12-3 or TRBV12-4 and TRBJ2-1; D remains unclear. The CDR3 has 11 amino acids. Deletions cut 7 bases from V and 9 bases from J, with 10 bases between. The CDR3 reads CASTQMGEQFF. CDR3 nucleotides: TGTGCCAGCACCCAGATGGGTGAGCAGTTCTTC.

This chain joins TRBV6-2 or TRBV6-3 and TRBJ2-1; 8 bases line up with TRBD2. The V gene end was trimmed by 6 bases and the J gene end by 8 bases; junction bases not matched to a gene: 12. This CDR3 is built from 15 residues. Germline CDR1 MNHEY, CDR2 SVGEGT. The DNA for the CDR3 is TGTGCCAGCAGCCCGCTAAGCGGGAGACGGTATGAGCAGTTCTTC. It is translated as CASSPLSGRRYEQFF.

V usage is TRBV7-2 and J usage is TRBJ2-7; D uncertain. Germline V gene lookup returns CDR1 SGHTA and CDR2 FQGNSA. The CDR3 length is 15 residues. V was shortened by 1 base and J by 0 bases, with 10 bases between the two germline ends. CDR3 sequence (DNA): TGTGCCAGCAGCTTAGATCGGAGAAGCTCCTACGAGCAGTACTTC. This codes for CASSLDRRSSYEQYF.

V and J are TRBV6-6 and TRBJ2-7, with TRBD2 identical over 10 bases. The CDR3 consists of 16 residues. CDR1 and CDR2 (germline): MNHNY, SVGAGI (reference sequence). V shed 6 bases and J 3 bases; nucleotides not matched to a gene: 11. The CDR3 nucleotides read TGTGCCAGCAGATCTAGCGGGAGCGCAAAGGGCTACGAGCAGTACTTC. Translated: CASRSSGSAKGYEQYF.